What follows describes a single T cell receptor beta chain. Relative to the germline gene, one junction end is altered; a read error may explain this. The data originate from a study of identical twins. Per germline, CDR1 LGHDT and CDR2 YNNKEL (reference sequence). The CDR3 length is 13 residues. TCRdb processed the 5' RACE reads anew with MiXCR; each CDR3 protein has one entry. Among around 1.7 million distinct CDR3 sequences listed, 25% to 35% were seen once. The receptor comes from a newborn girl in good health. The sample was cord blood. This chain connects TRBV3-1 to TRBJ2-1; D uncertain. The chain's CDR3 is CVSSQDSYNEQFF. CDR3 DNA sequence: TGTGTCAGCAGCCAAGATTCGTACAATGAGCAGTTCTTC.